This T cell receptor (beta chain) was profiled in a study of a mutant IDH1 vaccine in newly diagnosed glioma. Across the whole study: Treated patients had a mean age of roughly 44 years and a sex split that was approximately 62% male and approximately 38% female. Antecedent treatment encompassed radiotherapy, temozolomide, or their combination; the majority received both.

TCRdb keeps only in-frame clones here, not all; method: immunoSEQ multiplex PCR. The table records approximately 92,000 clones, roughly 75% of them present only once. With respect to this clone: The antigen remains unidentified.

This sample's time point: baseline, week 1 (first vaccination visit). Treatment specified: pre-vaccination baseline after standard-of-care therapy. Diagnosis in the donors showed new WHO grade 3 or 4 astrocytomas that were IDH1-mutant and ATRX-lost. Study-level points and caveats: Evidence of vaccine-induced immune responses was documented in about 93% of patients.

Germline V gene lookup returns CDR1 KGHSH and CDR2 LQKENI. V shed 6 bases and J shed 4 bases, with 10 bases lying between them. This CDR3 is built from 13 residues. The input for sequencing was PBMCs, taken from a glioma patient treated with radiotherapy, temozolomide or both. This sequence was found in a man aged 40-49 years with glioma. This chain links TRBV18 with TRBJ1-5, with a possible D match to TRBD1 (5 bases). CDR3 sequence reads: CASSQGRNQPQHF. CDR3 DNA: TGTGCCAGCTCCCAGGGCCGAAATCAGCCCCAGCATTTT.